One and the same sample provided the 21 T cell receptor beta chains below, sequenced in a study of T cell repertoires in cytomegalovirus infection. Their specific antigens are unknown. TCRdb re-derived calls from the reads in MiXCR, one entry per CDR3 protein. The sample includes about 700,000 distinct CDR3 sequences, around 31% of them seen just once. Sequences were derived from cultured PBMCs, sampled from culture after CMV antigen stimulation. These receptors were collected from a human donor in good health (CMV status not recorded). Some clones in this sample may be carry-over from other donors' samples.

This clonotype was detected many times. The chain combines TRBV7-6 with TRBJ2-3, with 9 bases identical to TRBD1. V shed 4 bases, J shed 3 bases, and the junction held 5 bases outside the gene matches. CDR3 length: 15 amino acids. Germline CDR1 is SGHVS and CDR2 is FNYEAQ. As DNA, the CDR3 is TGTGCCAGCAGCTACCGGGACAGGGCAACAGATACGCAGTATTTT. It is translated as CASSYRDRATDTQYF.

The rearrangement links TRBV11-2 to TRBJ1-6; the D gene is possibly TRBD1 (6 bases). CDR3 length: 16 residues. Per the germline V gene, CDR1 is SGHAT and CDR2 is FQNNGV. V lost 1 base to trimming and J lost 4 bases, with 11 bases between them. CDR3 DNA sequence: TGTGCCAGCAGCTTAGTAGGGGGGGCTTATAATTCACCCCTCCACTTT. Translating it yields CASSLVGGAYNSPLHF.

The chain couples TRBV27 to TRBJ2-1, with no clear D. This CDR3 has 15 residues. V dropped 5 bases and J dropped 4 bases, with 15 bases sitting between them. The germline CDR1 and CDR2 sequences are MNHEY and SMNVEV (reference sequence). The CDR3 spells CASSQPNRPYNEQFF. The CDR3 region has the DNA TGTGCCAGCAGTCAGCCTAACAGACCATACAATGAGCAGTTCTTC.

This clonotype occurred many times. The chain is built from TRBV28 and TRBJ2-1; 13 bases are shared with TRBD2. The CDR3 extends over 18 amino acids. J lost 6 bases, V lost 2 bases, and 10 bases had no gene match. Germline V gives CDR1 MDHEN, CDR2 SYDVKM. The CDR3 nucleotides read TGTGCCAGCAGTTTAGCCACCGGGACTAGCGGGGAGGGCAATGAGCAGTTCTTC. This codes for CASSLATGTSGEGNEQFF.

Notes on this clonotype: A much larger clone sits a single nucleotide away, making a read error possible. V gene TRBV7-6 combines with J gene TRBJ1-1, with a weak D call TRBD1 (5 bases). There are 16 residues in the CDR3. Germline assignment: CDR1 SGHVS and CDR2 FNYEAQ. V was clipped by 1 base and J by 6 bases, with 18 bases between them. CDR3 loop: CASSLGNWGPSSEAFF. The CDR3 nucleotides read TGTGCCAGCAGCTTAGGGAACTGGGGCCCGAGCTCTGAAGCTTTCTTT. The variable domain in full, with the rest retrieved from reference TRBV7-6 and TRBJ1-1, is GAGVSQSPRYKVTKRGQDVALRCDPISGHVSLYWYRQALGQGPEFLTYFNYEAQQDKSGLPNDRFSAERPEGSISTLTIQRTEQRDSAMYRCASSLGNWGPSSEAFFGQGTRLTVV.

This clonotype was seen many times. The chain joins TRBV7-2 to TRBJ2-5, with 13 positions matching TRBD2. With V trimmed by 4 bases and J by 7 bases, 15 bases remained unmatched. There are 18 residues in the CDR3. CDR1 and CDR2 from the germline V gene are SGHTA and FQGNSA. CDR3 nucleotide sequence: TGTGCCAGCAGCTCCGCTCGGACTAGCGGGAGAGGGAGTGGGACCCAGTACTTC. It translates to CASSSARTSGRGSGTQYF.

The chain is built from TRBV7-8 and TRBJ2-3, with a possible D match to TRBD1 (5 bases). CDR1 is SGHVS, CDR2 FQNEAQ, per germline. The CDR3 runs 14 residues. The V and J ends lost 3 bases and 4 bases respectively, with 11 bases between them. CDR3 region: CASSFRQISDTQYF. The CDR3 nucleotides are TGTGCCAGCAGCTTCCGACAGATTTCAGATACGCAGTATTTT.

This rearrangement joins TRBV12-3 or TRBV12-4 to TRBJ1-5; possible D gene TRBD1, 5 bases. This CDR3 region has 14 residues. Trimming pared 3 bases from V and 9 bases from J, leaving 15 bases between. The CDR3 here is CASSFGAALMPQHF. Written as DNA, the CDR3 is TGTGCCAGCAGTTTCGGGGCCGCCCTCATGCCCCAGCATTTT.

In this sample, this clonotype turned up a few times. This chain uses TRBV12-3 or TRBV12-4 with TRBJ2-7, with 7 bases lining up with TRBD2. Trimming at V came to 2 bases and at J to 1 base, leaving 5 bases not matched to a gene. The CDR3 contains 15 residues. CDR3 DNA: TGTGCCAGCAGTTTAACGGGAGGCTATTCCTACGAGCAGTACTTC. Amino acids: CASSLTGGYSYEQYF.

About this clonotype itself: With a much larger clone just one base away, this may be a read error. The CDR3 protein is CASSTRTFRETQYF. The CDR3 bases are TGTGCCAGCAGCACCCGGACTTTCCGAGAGACCCAGTACTTC. The chain is built from TRBV7-2 and TRBJ2-5, with a weak D call TRBD2 (5 bases). Germline CDR1 SGHTA, CDR2 FQGNSA. Between the trimmed V and J ends, which lost 5 bases and 4 bases, there was a span of 14 bases. The CDR3 is 14 residues long.

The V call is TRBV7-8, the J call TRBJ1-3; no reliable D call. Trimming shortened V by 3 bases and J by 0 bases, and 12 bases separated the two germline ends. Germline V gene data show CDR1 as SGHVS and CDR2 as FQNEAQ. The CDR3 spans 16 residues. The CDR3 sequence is CASSLPGPNSGNTIYF. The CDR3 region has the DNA TGTGCCAGCAGCTTGCCGGGTCCCAACTCTGGAAACACCATATATTTT.

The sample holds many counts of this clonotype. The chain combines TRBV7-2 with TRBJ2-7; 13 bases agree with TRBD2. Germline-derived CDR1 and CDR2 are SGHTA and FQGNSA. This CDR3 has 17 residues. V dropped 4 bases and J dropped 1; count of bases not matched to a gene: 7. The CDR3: CASSSGLAGVLSYEQYF. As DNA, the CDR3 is TGTGCCAGCAGCTCAGGACTAGCGGGAGTCCTGTCCTACGAGCAGTACTTC.

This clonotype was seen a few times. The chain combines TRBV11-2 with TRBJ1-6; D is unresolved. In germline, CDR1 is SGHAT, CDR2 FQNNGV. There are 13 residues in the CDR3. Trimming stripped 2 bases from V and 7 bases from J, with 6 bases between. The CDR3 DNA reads TGTGCCAGCAGCTTAACGGGGAATTCACCCCTCCACTTT. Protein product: CASSLTGNSPLHF.

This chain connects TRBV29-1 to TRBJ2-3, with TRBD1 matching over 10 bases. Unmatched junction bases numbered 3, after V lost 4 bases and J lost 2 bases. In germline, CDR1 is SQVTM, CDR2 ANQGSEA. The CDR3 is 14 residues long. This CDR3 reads CSVVRQGATDTQYF. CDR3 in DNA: TGCAGCGTTGTAAGACAGGGGGCCACAGATACGCAGTATTTT.

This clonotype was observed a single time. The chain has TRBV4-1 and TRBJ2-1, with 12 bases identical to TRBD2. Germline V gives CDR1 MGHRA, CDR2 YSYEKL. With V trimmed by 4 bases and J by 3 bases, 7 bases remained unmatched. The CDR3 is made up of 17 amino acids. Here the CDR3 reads CASSRVILAGGYNEQFF. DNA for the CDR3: TGCGCCAGCAGCCGAGTTATACTAGCGGGGGGCTACAATGAGCAGTTCTTC.

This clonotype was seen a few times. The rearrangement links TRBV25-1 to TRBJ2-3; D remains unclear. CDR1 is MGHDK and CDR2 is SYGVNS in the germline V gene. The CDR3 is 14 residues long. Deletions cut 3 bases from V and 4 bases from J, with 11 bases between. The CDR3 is CASSDRLGSDTQYF. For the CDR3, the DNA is TGTGCCAGCAGTGATAGATTGGGGTCAGATACGCAGTATTTT.

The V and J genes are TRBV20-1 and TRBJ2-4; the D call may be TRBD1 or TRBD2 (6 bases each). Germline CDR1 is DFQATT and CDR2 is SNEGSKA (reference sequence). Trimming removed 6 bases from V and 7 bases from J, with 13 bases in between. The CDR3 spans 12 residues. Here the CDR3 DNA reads TGCAGTGCACATCAGGGGAGGAACATTCAGTACTTC. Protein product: CSAHQGRNIQYF.

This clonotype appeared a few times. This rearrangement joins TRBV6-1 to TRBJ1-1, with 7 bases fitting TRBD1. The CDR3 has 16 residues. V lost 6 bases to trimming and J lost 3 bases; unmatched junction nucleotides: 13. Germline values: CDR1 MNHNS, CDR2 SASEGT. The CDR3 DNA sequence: TGTGCCAGCAGAGACTACTATGGGACAGCTGACACTGAAGCTTTCTTT. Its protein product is CASRDYYGTADTEAFF.

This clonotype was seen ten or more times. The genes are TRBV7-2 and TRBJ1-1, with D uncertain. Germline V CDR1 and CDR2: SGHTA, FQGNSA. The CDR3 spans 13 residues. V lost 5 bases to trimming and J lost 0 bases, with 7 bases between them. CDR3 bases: TGTGCCAGCAGCGGGATGATGAACACTGAAGCTTTCTTT. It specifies CASSGMMNTEAFF.

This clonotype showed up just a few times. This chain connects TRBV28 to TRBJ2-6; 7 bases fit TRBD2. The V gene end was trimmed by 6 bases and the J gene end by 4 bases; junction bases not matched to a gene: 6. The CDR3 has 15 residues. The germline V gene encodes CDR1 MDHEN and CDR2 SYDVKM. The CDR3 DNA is TGTGCCAGCAGCCTGGGAGGGTTGGGGGCCAACGTCCTGACTTTC. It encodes CASSLGGLGANVLTF.

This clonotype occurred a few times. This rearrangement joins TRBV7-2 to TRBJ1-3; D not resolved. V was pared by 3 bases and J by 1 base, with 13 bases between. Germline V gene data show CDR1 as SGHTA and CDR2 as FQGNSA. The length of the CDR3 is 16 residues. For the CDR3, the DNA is TGTGCCAGCAGCTTTGACATTCGGGCGTCTGGAAACACCATATATTTT. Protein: CASSFDIRASGNTIYF. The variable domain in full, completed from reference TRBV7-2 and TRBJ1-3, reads GAGVSQSPSNKVTEKGKDVELRCDPISGHTALYWYRQSLGQGLEFLIYFQGNSAPDKSGLPSDRFSAERTGGSVSTLTIQRTQQEDSAVYLCASSFDIRASGNTIYFGEGSWLTVV.